This T cell receptor beta chain comes out of a study of blood T cell repertoires in COVID-19 (dated by TCRdb to 2020 to 2021). With regard to the full study: Collaborator samples came from the United States, Italy and Spain and covered acute and convalescent phases of COVID-19. The sample metadata nearly always contained a de-identified subject ID, COVID-19 status, age in years and sex. The prospective study material was composed of cDNA or gDNA derived from T cells, B-cell-depleted T cells, or PBMCs. The samples were drawn from the first 160 participants of the ongoing ImmuneRACE study and from 1,254 subjects provided by 6 global collaborators. Where HLA class I and class II types were available, the types were taken from metadata supplied by the sample provider, not from assay-based typing. The dataset comprised deeply sampled blood TCRbeta repertoires from subjects exposed to, actively infected with, or recovered from COVID-19. A freely available public database, intended as a resource for researchers studying the immune response to SARS-CoV-2, is where the repertoires were released. Beyond this particular receptor, the publication reports: The amount of clinical and demographic metadata varied by source and participant and was provided uncurated.

Sequences LGHDT (CDR1) and YNNKEL (CDR2) are obtained from the germline V gene (reference sequence). V loses 11 bases of germline sequence and J loses 1 base, and the interval between the two ends is 8 bases. The CDR3 numbers 11 residues from cysteine through phenylalanine. The CDR3 DNA has 33 bases and is translated from base 1. Each collaborating institution followed its own protocols to collect whole blood in K2EDTA tubes. Collaborator samples were shipped for TCRbeta analysis as frozen whole blood, isolated PBMCs, or DNA extracted from either sample type. A remark on this clone: Its specific antigen is unknown. No per-base quality is available; no much larger clone lies one base away.

The immunoSEQ Assay, a bias-controlled multiplex PCR, was used to amplify TCRbeta CDR3 regions from genomic DNA. As for the authors' bioinformatics: Within the assay, amplification of reference gene primers was used to estimate how many nucleated cells each sample contained. To quantify the absolute abundance of each unique TCRbeta CDR3 rearrangement, sequence reads were collapsed and filtered. For each sample, productive Simpson clonality was calculated as the square root of Simpson's diversity index over productive rearrangements. TCRdb holds this immuneACCESS table with in-frame rearrangements only. Some clones are missing; in checked studies, unresolved V genes explain under half, and the rest has no known cause. V, J and clone size derive from that table, while D and trimming were established from the DNA sequence. Present in this sample are under 400,000 clones, 90% of which were seen just once. The top ten constitute 6.5% of the sample.

Sequences were obtained from peripheral blood. The sequence is built from TRBV3-1 (or the pseudogene TRBV3-2) and TRBJ1-1; the D gene assignment is ambiguous. This receptor was taken from a young man with active or convalescent COVID-19. The CDR3 loop reads CALQENTEAFF. The DNA is as follows: TGTGCCCTCCAGGAGAACACTGAAGCTTTCTTT.